The 32 T cell receptor beta chains below come from one sample, sequenced in a study of blood T cell repertoires in COVID-19. TCRdb's copy holds only in-frame clones and misses some; the assay was immunoSEQ multiplex PCR. The sample carries tens of thousands of clones, about 88% recorded once. Sequenced sample: peripheral blood. The receptor set was obtained from a human donor in a cohort sampled during active COVID-19.

The V gene is TRBV19, the J gene TRBJ2-1; 10 bases match TRBD2. CDR1 is LNHDA and CDR2 is SQIVND in the germline V gene (reference sequence). Losses at the gene ends were 9 bases for V and 2 bases for J; bases not matched to a gene: 4. The CDR3 sequence is 14 residues long. The CDR3 DNA reads as TGTGCCAGCAAAAGCGGGGGGGCCTACAATGAGCAGTTCTTC. Translating gives CASKSGGAYNEQFF.

This chain links TRBV5-8 with TRBJ2-7; 11 nucleotides line up with TRBD1. Germline V gene sequence: CDR1 SGHTS, CDR2 YDEGEE. V lost 3 bases, J lost 2 bases, and 4 bases stayed unmatched. The CDR3 runs 15 residues. CDR3 loop: CASSSGTGGTYEQYF. As DNA, the CDR3 is TGTGCCAGCAGCTCTGGGACAGGGGGGACCTACGAGCAGTACTTC.

The chain is built from TRBV5-1 and TRBJ2-7; TRBD2 matches 11 bases. Looked up from germline, CDR1 is SGHRS and CDR2 is YFSETQ. This CDR3 is built from 15 residues. After removal of 0 bases from V and 3 bases from J, the junction contained 2 bases not matched to a gene. This chain's CDR3 is CASSLVLAGVYEQYF. Here the CDR3 DNA reads TGCGCCAGCAGCTTGGTACTAGCGGGGGTCTACGAGCAGTACTTC.

The genes are TRBV19 and TRBJ2-1; 12 bases are shared with TRBD2. Germline V gene data show CDR1 as LNHDA and CDR2 as SQIVND (reference sequence). This CDR3 comprises 14 residues. Unmatched junction bases numbered 0, after V lost 2 bases and J lost 7 bases. The CDR3 bases are TGTGCCAGTAGTATACTAGCGGGGGGGAATGAGCAGTTCTTC. Translating gives CASSILAGGNEQFF.

This sequence joins TRBV10-3 and TRBJ2-5; D unresolved. Germline CDR1 is ENHRY and CDR2 is SYGVKD. The germline V and J ends were trimmed by 5 bases and 5 bases, with 12 bases remaining between them. The CDR3 covers 13 residues. CDR3 loop: CAISSTVIETQYF. CDR3 bases: TGTGCCATCAGTTCGACTGTCATTGAGACCCAGTACTTC.

In its sample, this clone was seen a few times. The V gene is TRBV9, the J gene TRBJ1-3, with D possibly being TRBD1 (5 bases). V was clipped by 4 bases and J by 0 bases, with 14 bases between them. The CDR3 length is 16 residues. Per germline, CDR1 SGDLS and CDR2 YYNGEE. Here the CDR3 reads CASSSLDMFSGNTIYF. CDR3 nucleotides: TGTGCCAGCAGCTCCCTGGACATGTTCTCTGGAAACACCATATATTTT.

The chain couples TRBV18 to TRBJ2-5; no reliable D call. The germline V and J ends were trimmed by 4 bases and 4 bases, with 10 bases remaining between them. The CDR3 consists of 13 residues. CDR1 and CDR2 from the germline V gene are KGHSH and LQKENI. In nucleotides, the CDR3 is TGTGCCAGCTCACGAGACACCGGAGAGACCCAGTACTTC. It codes for CASSRDTGETQYF.

The chain uses TRBV11-3 and TRBJ2-1; 11 bases fit TRBD2. CDR1 and CDR2 from the germline V gene are SGHNT and YENEEA. This CDR3 has 15 residues. V was clipped by 5 bases and J by 4 bases; unmatched bases: 4. The CDR3 spells CASSAGTSGYNEQFF. CDR3 bases: TGTGCCAGCAGCGCAGGGACTAGCGGTTACAATGAGCAGTTCTTC.

This sequence joins TRBV7-2 and TRBJ2-1, with D tentatively TRBD1 (6 bases). The CDR3 has 17 amino acids. Deletions cut 5 bases from V and 9 bases from J, with 26 bases between. CDR1 is SGHTA, CDR2 FQGNSA, per germline. This CDR3 reads CASSRRLLGTRGGEQFF. The CDR3 DNA follows: TGTGCCAGCAGCAGGCGGCTTCTGGGGACAAGGGGTGGTGAGCAGTTCTTC.

This chain links TRBV27 with TRBJ2-2, with D possibly TRBD2 on 6 matching bases. The V and J ends lost 8 bases and 3 bases respectively, with 13 bases between them. CDR3 size: 14 residues. Germline lookup yields CDR1 MNHEY and CDR2 SMNVEV (reference sequence). CDR3 DNA: TGTGCCAGCGGCGGGATTTGGGACACCGGGGAGCTGTTTTTT. It is translated as CASGGIWDTGELFF.

This chain uses TRBV20-1 with TRBJ2-1, with D possibly TRBD2 on 6 matching bases. The CDR3 runs 11 residues. The V gene lost 6 bases and the J gene lost 15 bases, with 18 bases spanning the gap. Germline CDR1 and CDR2: DFQATT and SNEGSKA (reference sequence). The CDR3 bases are TGCAGTGCGTACCGCGGGGTGCATGGGTTCTTC. Its translation: CSAYRGVHGFF.

The table lists this clone with a count of one. The CDR3 coding sequence is TGTGCCAGCAGCGTAGTGGCAGGGAGGATGACCGGGGAGCTGTTTTTT. Protein: CASSVVAGRMTGELFF. The chain recombines TRBV9 with TRBJ2-2; weak D call: TRBD2 (6 bases). Germline V gives CDR1 SGDLS, CDR2 YYNGEE. Trimming pared 0 bases from V and 5 bases from J, leaving 14 bases between. There are 16 residues in the CDR3.

This clone was observed a single time. J is TRBJ2-1 and V is TRBV5-1, with D possibly matching TRBD1 (6 bases). Per germline, CDR1 SGHRS and CDR2 YFSETQ. The germline V and J ends were trimmed by 6 bases and 0 bases, with 13 bases remaining between them. The CDR3 extends over 15 amino acids. CDR3 sequence reads: CASNKQGSSYNEQFF. Here the CDR3 DNA reads TGCGCCAGCAACAAACAGGGAAGCTCCTACAATGAGCAGTTCTTC.

The DNA for the CDR3 is TGTGCCAGCAGTGAAGCCCTTGGACAGGGGACCCTAATGAACACTGAAGCTTTCTTT. Residues: CASSEALGQGTLMNTEAFF. The rearrangement links TRBV6-1 to TRBJ1-1; 9 bases are shared with TRBD1. Germline assignment: CDR1 MNHNS and CDR2 SASEGT. The V and J ends lost 0 bases and 0 bases, in that order; junction bases with no gene match: 11. This CDR3 spans 19 amino acids.

This clone is a singleton in its sample. The chain employs TRBV5-5 and TRBJ2-7; 14 bases are shared with TRBD2. V shed 4 bases, J shed 5 bases, and the junction held 5 bases outside the gene matches. CDR1 and CDR2 from the germline V gene are SGHKS and YYEKEE (reference sequence). This CDR3 contains 15 residues. The CDR3 spells CASSGTSGSFNEQYF. CDR3 DNA: TGTGCCAGCAGCGGGACTAGCGGGAGTTTTAACGAGCAGTACTTC.

The genes are TRBV19 and TRBJ1-4, with D uncertain. This CDR3 comprises 12 residues. The germline CDR1 and CDR2 sequences are LNHDA and SQIVND (reference sequence). V lost 4 bases, J lost 4 bases, and 4 bases lay in between. The CDR3 protein is CASSNSNEKLFF. The CDR3 DNA reads TGTGCCAGTAGTAACAGTAATGAAAAACTGTTTTTT.

The rearrangement joins TRBV6-5 to TRBJ2-7; a possible D gene is TRBD2 (6 bases). Per the germline V gene, CDR1 is MNHEY and CDR2 is SVGAGI. This CDR3 has 15 amino acids. V was trimmed by 8 bases and J by 5 bases, leaving 22 bases between them. As DNA, the CDR3 is TGTGCCAGCTCCCCCTGGGACTTACTCGGGAACGAGCAGTACTTC. Protein product: CASSPWDLLGNEQYF.

The chain combines TRBV3-1 (or the pseudogene TRBV3-2) with TRBJ1-3; tentatively, D is TRBD1 (6 bases). V was pared by 5 bases and J by 0 bases, with 11 bases between. This CDR3 spans 15 amino acids. The germline CDR1 and CDR2 sequences are LGHDT and YNNKEL (reference sequence). The CDR3, as DNA: TGTGCCAGCAGCATAGACAGGTTCTCTGGAAACACCATATATTTT. It codes for CASSIDRFSGNTIYF.

This clone was recorded once. The chain links TRBV12-5 to TRBJ2-5; 8 bases match TRBD1. The CDR3 totals 16 residues. The germline V gene has CDR1 LGHNT and CDR2 FRNRAP. V lost 0 bases, J lost 5 bases, and 8 bases stayed unmatched. CDR3 region: CASGLVPGGSGETQYF. The CDR3 DNA is TGTGCTAGTGGTTTGGTACCAGGGGGCTCCGGGGAGACCCAGTACTTC.

The CDR3 DNA reads as TGTGCCAGCAGCCAACTAGCGAGGAGCCACGAGCAGTACTTC. Protein sequence: CASSQLARSHEQYF. The gene calls are TRBV2 and TRBJ2-7, with 7 nucleotides matching TRBD2. Germline-derived CDR1 and CDR2 are SNHLY and FYNNEI. Trimming at V came to 6 bases and at J to 5 bases, leaving 10 bases not matched to a gene. The length of the CDR3 is 14 residues.

The CDR3 nucleotides read TGTGCCTCCAGGCTCGGGAGGGCCGGGACCCAGTACTTC. Its translation is CASRLGRAGTQYF. The V and J genes are TRBV6-5 and TRBJ2-5; 8 nucleotides agree with TRBD2. CDR1 MNHEY and CDR2 SVGAGI come from the germline V gene. The J segment lost 7 bases and the V segment lost 11 bases, leaving 12 bases of the junction unmatched. The CDR3 spans 13 residues.

CDR3 DNA: TGTGCCAGCAGCGCATCAGGGGTGACCTACAATGAGCAGTTCTTC. This gives the protein CASSASGVTYNEQFF. The V call is TRBV9, the J call TRBJ2-1; weak D call: TRBD1 (6 bases). Per germline, CDR1 SGDLS and CDR2 YYNGEE. The V end was cut by 3 bases, the J end by 2 bases, with 12 bases between. There are 15 residues in the CDR3.

The count of this clone is one. The V gene is TRBV7-3, the J gene TRBJ2-2; 9 bases are shared with TRBD1. CDR3 size: 17 residues. V dropped 5 bases and J dropped 6; count of bases not matched to a gene: 13. Looked up from germline, CDR1 is SGHTA and CDR2 is FQGTGA. The CDR3 spells CASSKGRGTGSPGELFF. In DNA form, the CDR3 reads TGTGCCAGCAGCAAAGGGCGAGGGACAGGGAGCCCCGGGGAGCTGTTTTTT.

This chain uses TRBV7-6 with TRBJ2-1; a possible D gene is TRBD2 (5 bases). V lost 4 bases, J lost 0 bases, and 10 bases lay in between. The CDR3 is 15 amino acids. Germline V gene lookup returns CDR1 SGHVS and CDR2 FNYEAQ. The chain's CDR3 is CASSSLGSSYNEQFF. DNA of the CDR3: TGTGCCAGCAGCTCCCTAGGGAGCTCCTACAATGAGCAGTTCTTC.

The chain recombines TRBV3-1 (or the pseudogene TRBV3-2) with TRBJ1-6; the D is unclear. The CDR3 is 17 amino acids. V lost 2 bases and J lost 2, with 13 bases in between. The germline V gene encodes CDR1 LGHDT and CDR2 YNNKEL (reference sequence). The CDR3 DNA reads TGTGCCAGCAGCCAACTTGGAGATTTTCCCTATAATTCACCCCTCCACTTT. Protein: CASSQLGDFPYNSPLHF.

This chain connects TRBV24-1 to TRBJ2-1; 15 bases are shared with TRBD2. Germline V lookup: CDR1 KGHDR, CDR2 SFDVKD. This CDR3 is built from 17 residues. V was pared by 3 bases and J by 6 bases, with 5 bases of the junction left unmatched. CDR3 loop: CATSDPPGLAGGNEQFF. The DNA for the CDR3 is TGTGCCACCAGTGATCCGCCGGGACTAGCGGGAGGCAATGAGCAGTTCTTC.

The chain is built from TRBV19 and TRBJ2-3; 7 bases line up with TRBD2. Per the germline V gene, CDR1 is LNHDA and CDR2 is SQIVND (reference sequence). CDR3 length: 15 amino acids. Trimming took 6 bases from V and 2 from J; bases not matched to a gene: 8. The CDR3 DNA reads as TGTGCCAGTAGACGGGGGGATATTCTCACAGATACGCAGTATTTT. Translating it yields CASRRGDILTDTQYF.

V usage is TRBV18 and J usage is TRBJ2-5, with unresolved D. CDR3 length: 14 amino acids. Germline V lookup: CDR1 KGHSH, CDR2 LQKENI. The ends were cut back, 2 bases at V and 1 base at J, with 8 bases in the middle. The CDR3 reads CASSPRLAQETQYF. The CDR3 DNA is TGTGCCAGCTCACCAAGGTTAGCCCAAGAGACCCAGTACTTC. The full variable domain, its missing parts supplied by reference TRBV18 and TRBJ2-5, is NAGVMQNPRHLVRRRGQEARLRCSPMKGHSHVYWYRQLPEEGLKFMVYLQKENIIDESGMPKERFSAEFPKEGPSILRIQQVVRGDSAAYFCASSPRLAQETQYFGPGTRLLVL.

The chain is built from TRBV7-6 and TRBJ2-5; 7 nucleotides agree with TRBD2. The CDR3 consists of 15 residues. The J segment lost 5 bases and the V segment lost 5 bases, leaving 11 bases of the junction unmatched. The germline CDR1 and CDR2 sequences are SGHVS and FNYEAQ. This chain's CDR3 is CASSPRLARGETQYF. CDR3 bases: TGTGCCAGCAGCCCCCGACTAGCCCGTGGGGAGACCCAGTACTTC.

The J gene is TRBJ2-7, the V gene TRBV5-1; D gene uncertain. The CDR3 covers 13 residues. CDR1 is SGHRS and CDR2 is YFSETQ in the germline V gene. Trimming cost V 1 base and J 5 bases, with 10 bases left between them. The CDR3 spells CASSLYSADEQYF. CDR3 nucleotides: TGCGCCAGCAGCTTGTACTCCGCGGACGAGCAGTACTTC.

This clone was observed a few times. The chain employs TRBV29-1 and TRBJ1-2; D not certain. From germline, CDR1 is SQVTM and CDR2 ANQGSEA. The CDR3 is 14 residues long. The germline V and J ends were trimmed by 6 bases and 6 bases, with 20 bases remaining between them. The DNA of the CDR3 is TGCAGCGTAGCCCTGGAACTAGAGCGACATGGCTACACCTTC. This gives the protein CSVALELERHGYTF.

This clone was found a few times. V is TRBV28 and J is TRBJ2-7; 9 bases agree with TRBD2. The germline CDR1 and CDR2 sequences are MDHEN and SYDVKM. J was trimmed by 3 bases and V by 6 bases; bases with no gene match: 9. The CDR3 contains 15 residues. The CDR3 spells CASRRALAGFYEQYF. DNA for the CDR3: TGTGCCAGCAGGCGTGCACTAGCGGGTTTCTACGAGCAGTACTTC.